The T cell receptor beta chain described here comes from a study of blood T cell repertoires in COVID-19. The overall study: PBMCs, B-cell-depleted T cells, or T cells provided the cDNA or gDNA that made up the material.

CDR3 length equals 13 residues. Germline V gene lookup returns CDR1 MDHEN and CDR2 SYDVKM. V was cut by 2 bases and J by 2 bases, with 7 bases left in between. Seattle patients were enrolled during active infection and followed longitudinally. Authors' processing steps: From reference gene primer amplification, estimates of nucleated cell counts were derived. Clones were sequenced by immunoSEQ multiplex PCR, and TCRdb holds only the in-frame ones, with some missing. That table is the source of V, J and clone size, and D and trimming were worked out from the DNA. This sample has fewer than 600,000 clones, with nearly 90% found just once.

Sequencing was performed on peripheral blood. This receptor was taken from a man aged 18 to 35 with COVID-19, enrolled during active disease. J is TRBJ2-7 and V is TRBV28, with a possible D match to TRBD2 (5 bases). CDR3 region: CASSLGLTYEQYF. CDR3 sequence (DNA): TGTGCCAGCAGTTTAGGACTGACCTACGAGCAGTACTTC.